This entry concerns a single T cell receptor beta chain. Its antigen is still unknown. The CDR3 totals 19 residues. V gave up 4 bases and J gave up 5 bases; unmatched junction bases: 22. CDR1 and CDR2 from the germline V gene are SEHNR and FQNEAQ (reference sequence). The sample is drawn from a study of beta chain features in type 1 diabetes. For the study at large: In age, gender and cell yields, patients were similar to healthy donors.

Overall study findings and caveats: It was among patients, rather than healthy donors, that naive, central memory and Treg TCRB repertoires appeared more similar. For type 1 diabetes patients, VDJ junctions showed fewer insertions and more deletions. Across all four CD4+ subsets, people with type 1 diabetes showed modestly shorter TCRB CDR3s.

Sequencing targeted expressed TCRB transcripts, as all isolated RNA had been reverse transcribed. TCRdb's copy holds only in-frame clones and misses some; the assay was immunoSEQ multiplex PCR. The repertoire has around 280,000 clones, 15% of them found once; the top ten carry 0.015% to 0.017%. Input material: naive CD4+ T cells from blood. The chain uses TRBV7-9 and TRBJ2-5; 7 nucleotides line up with TRBD1. This clonotype was obtained from a man younger than 35 with type 1 diabetes. CDR3 sequence reads: CASSSFLGQASPRGETQYF. CDR3 DNA: TGTGCCAGCAGCTCGTTCCTCGGACAGGCCAGTCCCAGGGGGGAGACCCAGTACTTC.